The 7 T cell receptor beta chains below were found in one sample sequenced in a study of Ad26.COV2.S vaccination and SARS-CoV-2 variants. The assay was immunoSEQ multiplex PCR, and TCRdb's table has in-frame clones only and misses some. Counted here are about 680,000 clones, 70% to 90% occurring once; the ten biggest clones make up roughly 1.5%. Treatment: approximately 18 received Ad26.COV2.S at low or high dose, single or two shots; 5 received placebo; per-sample allocation not given. Sampling took place 63 days after the first vaccine or placebo injection. The starting material was peripheral blood, obtained in a trial of Ad26.COV2.S vaccine versus placebo. All receptors derive from a person aged 18 to 65 who received the Ad26.COV2.S COVID-19 vaccine or a placebo.

This clone has only a few counts. The chain combines TRBV29-1 with TRBJ2-5, with D tentatively TRBD1 or TRBD2 (6 bases each). V dropped 8 bases and J dropped 5 bases, with 18 bases sitting between them. The germline gives CDR1 SQVTM, CDR2 ANQGSEA. This CDR3 spans 13 amino acids. The CDR3 loop reads CSSEGGLRETQYF. Here the CDR3 DNA reads TGCAGCTCCGAGGGGGGCCTCCGGGAGACCCAGTACTTC.

This sequence joins TRBV7-2 and TRBJ1-4; possible D gene TRBD1, 5 bases. V gave up 3 bases and J gave up 8 bases, with 16 bases separating them. The CDR3 contains 15 residues. CDR1 and CDR2 from the germline V gene are SGHTA and FQGNSA. CDR3 region: CASSFTGLRSEKLFF. CDR3 bases: TGTGCCAGCAGCTTTACAGGCCTTAGGTCGGAAAAACTGTTTTTT.

This chain joins TRBV7-9 and TRBJ2-3; D not certain. Germline V lookup: CDR1 SEHNR, CDR2 FQNEAQ (reference sequence). This CDR3 has 12 amino acids. The V end was cut by 3 bases, the J end by 4 bases, with 5 bases between. The CDR3 coding sequence is TGTGCCAGCAGCTTCGTTCCAGATACGCAGTATTTT. Translated, it gives CASSFVPDTQYF.

The rearrangement uses TRBV5-8 and TRBJ1-2, with D hard to call. Trimming stripped 0 bases from V and 3 bases from J, with 6 bases between. The CDR3 runs to 13 residues. Germline V gene sequence: CDR1 SGHTS, CDR2 YDEGEE. CDR3 residues: CASSLEGYYGYTF. The DNA for the CDR3 is TGTGCCAGCAGCTTGGAAGGTTACTATGGCTACACCTTC.

The chain links TRBV27 to TRBJ2-5; the D is unclear. The CDR3 spans 13 residues. V dropped 1 base and J dropped 1 base, with 4 bases sitting between them. Germline V gene data show CDR1 as MNHEY and CDR2 as SMNVEV (reference sequence). The CDR3 sequence: CASSLYVQETQYF. In DNA form, the CDR3 reads TGTGCCAGCAGTTTATACGTCCAAGAGACCCAGTACTTC.

As regards this clone: At the DNA level, this CDR3 is encoded by other sequences in the same sample as well. The V gene is TRBV27, the J gene TRBJ2-1; either TRBD1 or TRBD2 may fit D (6 bases each). V was trimmed by 3 bases and J by 3 bases, leaving 9 bases between them. Germline-derived CDR1 and CDR2 are MNHEY and SMNVEV (reference sequence). The CDR3 runs to 14 residues. CDR3 residues: CASSLRDNYNEQFF. The DNA for the CDR3 is TGTGCCAGCAGTTTGCGGGACAACTACAATGAGCAGTTCTTC.

This clone was picked up a small number of times. The rearrangement links TRBV10-3 to TRBJ2-7; no firm D call. Germline values: CDR1 ENHRY, CDR2 SYGVKD. The CDR3 has 12 residues. Deletions cut 5 bases from V and 1 base from J, with 6 bases between. CDR3: CAISSLSYEQYF. As DNA, the CDR3 is TGTGCCATCAGTAGTCTGTCCTACGAGCAGTACTTC.